This TCR beta chain comes out of a study of OX40 agonist ivuxolimab in advanced cancers. Study-level background: At about 81% male, the cohort had a mean age of approximately 64 years, ranging from roughly 20 to 85. Partial responses were achieved by three patients, one with hepatocellular carcinoma and two with cutaneous melanoma. Whole-study results and caveats: Some of the nonresponding patients also showed low levels of normalized T-cell clonal expansion.

Using immunoSEQ multiplex PCR, the repertoire was profiled, and TCRdb retains in-frame clones only, with some absent. The sample comprises tens of thousands of clones, almost 90% of which are singletons, and less than 0.8% rests with the top ten. A word on this clone: Its target is unknown.

This receptor was identified in an adult with an advanced solid tumor such as melanoma, head and neck, liver or kidney cancer. The sample in question was CD4+ or CD8+ T cells sorted from blood, obtained in a trial of the OX40 agonist ivuxolimab.

For the CDR3, the DNA is TGTGCCAGCAGTAAAGAGGTTAGCGGGAGTGTAAGGCAAGAGACCCAGTACTTC. Translated: CASSKEVSGSVRQETQYF. The genes are TRBV6-1 and TRBJ2-5; 9 bases are a match to TRBD2. Germline V gene sequence: CDR1 MNHNS, CDR2 SASEGT. V lost 5 bases to trimming and J lost 2 bases; unmatched junction nucleotides: 15. This CDR3 comprises 18 residues.